This T cell receptor beta chain was recovered during a study of T cells after posttransplantation cyclophosphamide. This clone was observed many times. Germline CDR1 is SNHLY and CDR2 is FYNNEI. The CDR3 loop spans 13 amino acids. The V end lost 5 bases, the J end lost 0 bases, and 4 bases lay between the germline ends. Here immunoSEQ multiplex PCR was the method, and the copy in TCRdb shows in-frame clones only, minus some. In total the sample includes tens of thousands of clones, none of them seen once. The sample was PBMCs. This clonotype was sampled from a man aged 45-60 years in good health, CMV-negative, and a related stem cell transplant donor. The rearrangement links TRBV2 to TRBJ2-2; the D is unclear. CDR3 loop: CASSLANTGELFF. CDR3 bases: TGTGCCAGCAGTTTAGCGAACACCGGGGAGCTGTTTTTT.